This T cell receptor (beta chain) originates from a study of blood T cell repertoires in COVID-19. Study-level information: The samples span acute and convalescent COVID-19 from the United States, Italy and Spain. T cells, B-cell-depleted T cells, or PBMCs provided the cDNA or gDNA that served as material.

Authors' processing steps: How many nucleated cells were present was estimated from reference gene primer amplification. Measured with immunoSEQ multiplex PCR; TCRdb has only the in-frame clones, and not every one. The V and J calls and clone size were taken over from that table, and D and trimming were inferred from the DNA. The sample has tens of thousands of clones, more than 75% seen once; the top ten hold around 11%. The CDR3 length is 14 residues. The ends were cut back, 3 bases at V and 4 bases at J, with 12 bases in the middle. Per the germline V gene, CDR1 is LGHNT and CDR2 is FRNRAP. The gene calls are TRBV12-5 and TRBJ1-2; D possibly corresponds to TRBD1 (5 bases). The TCR comes from a human donor in a cohort sampled during active COVID-19. Sequences were obtained from peripheral blood. The CDR3 protein is CASGLSRVRYGYTF. The CDR3 DNA is TGTGCTAGTGGTTTATCCAGGGTTCGCTATGGCTACACCTTC.